Shown below are 21 T cell receptor beta chains from a single sample sequenced in a study of blood T cell repertoires in COVID-19. This table comes from immunoSEQ multiplex PCR, and its TCRdb copy is limited to in-frame clones, with some not included. The repertoire holds 140,000 to 150,000 clones, roughly 90% seen once, with around 2.9% in the top ten. Material for sequencing was peripheral blood. The origin of the receptors is a man in his fifties or sixties with active or convalescent COVID-19.

This clone occurred once. The V gene is TRBV7-2, the J gene TRBJ2-1; the match to TRBD2 covers 8 bases. This CDR3 is built from 14 residues. The germline CDR1 and CDR2 sequences are SGHTA and FQGNSA. The trim removed 6 bases at V and 7 bases at J, leaving 8 bases unmatched. The CDR3 DNA is TGTGCCAGCAGTTCTGCGGCGGGAGGAAATGAGCAGTTCTTC. Residues: CASSSAAGGNEQFF. Filled out from reference TRBV7-2 and TRBJ2-1, the complete variable domain reads GAGVSQSPSNKVTEKGKDVELRCDPISGHTALYWYRQSLGQGLEFLIYFQGNSAPDKSGLPSDRFSAERTGGSVSTLTIQRTQQEDSAVYLCASSSAAGGNEQFFGPGTRLTVL.

The chain joins TRBV6-4 to TRBJ2-3; 10 bases agree with TRBD2. Germline CDR1 and CDR2: MRHNA and SNTAGT. The V and J ends lost 5 bases and 4 bases, in that order; junction bases with no gene match: 6. The CDR3 totals 15 residues. In DNA, the CDR3 is TGTGCCAGCAGTACCTTAGCGGGGGGTCCAGATACGCAGTATTTT. This sequence encodes CASSTLAGGPDTQYF.

The chain couples TRBV19 to TRBJ2-7; 7 bases fit TRBD1. Trimming cost V 5 bases and J 5 bases; bases outside gene matches: 6. Germline CDR1 is LNHDA and CDR2 is SQIVND (reference sequence). This CDR3 has 13 residues. CDR3 in DNA: TGTGCCAGTAGTCTCAGACAGGGCGACGAGCAGTACTTC. Translated, it gives CASSLRQGDEQYF.

The chain joins TRBV28 to TRBJ2-7; TRBD2 agrees at 11 bases. The CDR3 sequence is 18 residues long. Trimming removed 5 bases from V and 3 bases from J; junction bases left unmatched: 15. Germline V lookup: CDR1 MDHEN, CDR2 SYDVKM. CDR3 sequence (DNA): TGTGCCAGCAGTCCGGGGACTAGCGGCCGTGGAAGGAGCTACGAGCAGTACTTC. Translated: CASSPGTSGRGRSYEQYF.

The J gene is TRBJ1-2, the V gene TRBV9; no clear D. Per germline, CDR1 SGDLS and CDR2 YYNGEE. The CDR3 runs to 13 residues. The V end lost 0 bases, the J end lost 4 bases, and 7 bases lay between the germline ends. The CDR3 sequence is CASSVGSGYGYTF. DNA of the CDR3: TGTGCCAGCAGCGTAGGTAGTGGCTATGGCTACACCTTC.

The genes are TRBV7-8 and TRBJ1-6; weak D call: TRBD1 (6 bases). The V end was cut by 7 bases, the J end by 4 bases, with 11 bases between. The CDR3 runs to 14 residues. Germline V lookup: CDR1 SGHVS, CDR2 FQNEAQ. CDR3 sequence (DNA): TGTGCCAGCATGATGGACAGTTATAATTCACCCCTCCACTTT. Translated, it gives CASMMDSYNSPLHF.

This clone was detected a few times. The CDR3 spells CASSIDSAGRGEQYF. CDR3 nucleotide sequence: TGTGCCAGTAGTATCGATAGTGCGGGTCGAGGCGAGCAGTACTTC. The V and J genes are TRBV19 and TRBJ2-7; the D gene is possibly TRBD2 (5 bases). With 3 bases removed from V and 6 bases from J, the gap between germline ends came to 18 bases. CDR1 is LNHDA and CDR2 is SQIVND in the germline V gene (reference sequence). The CDR3 sequence is 15 residues long.

This clone has only one observation. The gene calls are TRBV15 and TRBJ1-3; the D is unclear. V lost 4 bases and J 0 bases, leaving 16 bases between the germline ends. This CDR3 is built from 17 residues. In germline, CDR1 is LNHNV, CDR2 YYDKDF (reference sequence). The CDR3, as DNA: TGTGCCACCAGCATAAGAGGTCCAGAGATCTCTGGAAACACCATATATTTT. Protein product: CATSIRGPEISGNTIYF.

This CDR3 is CASSMVFPAGETQYF. The DNA of the CDR3 is TGTGCCAGTAGTATGGTTTTCCCAGCGGGGGAGACCCAGTACTTC. The chain links TRBV19 to TRBJ2-5, with 7 positions matching TRBD2. The ends lost 3 bases at V and 5 bases at J; junction bases unmatched: 9. This CDR3 is built from 15 residues. Germline CDR1 LNHDA, CDR2 SQIVND (reference sequence).

The rearrangement uses TRBV7-8 and TRBJ2-1; D is perhaps TRBD2 (5 bases). This CDR3 comprises 15 residues. The germline V and J ends were trimmed by 5 bases and 7 bases, with 18 bases remaining between them. Germline values: CDR1 SGHVS, CDR2 FQNEAQ. CDR3 DNA: TGTGCCAGCAGCCCGCCTTACAGAGGGCGGAATGAGCAGTTCTTC. This sequence encodes CASSPPYRGRNEQFF. The full variable domain, rest sourced from reference TRBV7-8 and TRBJ2-1, is GAGVSQSPRYKVAKRGQDVALRCDPISGHVSLFWYQQALGQGPEFLTYFQNEAQLDKSGLPSDRFFAERPEGSVSTLKIQRTQQEDSAVYLCASSPPYRGRNEQFFGPGTRLTVL.

The V gene is TRBV24-1, the J gene TRBJ2-2; D is uncertain. This CDR3 spans 15 amino acids. Germline lookup yields CDR1 KGHDR and CDR2 SFDVKD. V was cut by 2 bases and J by 1 base, with 7 bases left in between. The CDR3 protein is CATSDYLMNTGELFF. CDR3 coding DNA: TGTGCCACCAGTGATTACCTAATGAACACCGGGGAGCTGTTTTTT.

The chain couples TRBV27 to TRBJ2-5; 10 nucleotides align to TRBD2. V gave up 2 bases and J gave up 4 bases; unmatched junction bases: 13. Germline-derived CDR1 and CDR2 are MNHEY and SMNVEV (reference sequence). This CDR3 has 18 amino acids. The CDR3 nucleotides are TGTGCCAGCAGTTTACGGCCTAGCGGGGGTCCTCGAGGAGAGACCCAGTACTTC. Translating gives CASSLRPSGGPRGETQYF.

This chain uses TRBV28 with TRBJ2-5; 8 bases align to TRBD1. There are 15 residues in the CDR3. CDR1 and CDR2 (germline): MDHEN, SYDVKM. Trimming took 8 bases from V and 2 from J; bases not matched to a gene: 10. The CDR3 nucleotides are TGTGCCAGCCACACCGTCAGGGGGCTACAAGAGACCCAGTACTTC. Protein sequence: CASHTVRGLQETQYF.

This sequence joins TRBV24-1 and TRBJ2-1, with D tentatively TRBD2 (6 bases). The CDR3 sequence is 13 residues long. Looked up from germline, CDR1 is KGHDR and CDR2 is SFDVKD. Trimming removed 3 bases at V and 8 bases at J, with 10 bases between. CDR3: CATSDGGIHEQFF. The CDR3 nucleotides read TGTGCCACCAGTGATGGAGGGATCCATGAGCAGTTCTTC.

This clone was seen a handful of times. The gene calls are TRBV6-2 or TRBV6-3 and TRBJ2-7, with TRBD2 matching 14 bases. Per germline, CDR1 MNHEY and CDR2 SVGEGT. V lost 5 bases, J lost 1 base, and 13 bases stayed unmatched. The CDR3 spans 19 residues. The CDR3 sequence: CASSKGLAGVGRLSYEQYF. Here the CDR3 DNA reads TGTGCCAGCAGTAAGGGACTAGCGGGAGTTGGGAGACTTTCCTACGAGCAGTACTTC.

This chain connects TRBV27 to TRBJ1-2, with 8 nucleotides matching TRBD1. Germline V gives CDR1 MNHEY, CDR2 SMNVEV (reference sequence). After removal of 8 bases from V and 8 bases from J, the junction contained 13 bases not matched to a gene. This CDR3 contains 14 residues. The CDR3 sequence is CASPDKIQGEGYTF. DNA of the CDR3: TGTGCCAGCCCCGATAAAATACAGGGGGAGGGCTACACCTTC.

In this sample, this clone turned up once. The chain couples TRBV7-2 to TRBJ2-7; 9 bases fit TRBD2. The junction had 11 bases not matched to a gene; V was cut back by 4 bases and J by 4 bases. The CDR3 runs 16 residues. Germline V CDR1 and CDR2: SGHTA, FQGNSA. DNA for the CDR3: TGTGCCAGCAGCTCAGGCGGGGGGGGCGATCTGTACGAGCAGTACTTC. It is translated as CASSSGGGGDLYEQYF.

The genes are TRBV27 and TRBJ1-3; D not resolved. The CDR3 covers 13 residues. CDR1 is MNHEY and CDR2 is SMNVEV in the germline V gene (reference sequence). The V end lost 6 bases, the J end lost 8 bases, and 14 bases lay between the germline ends. CDR3 sequence (DNA): TGTGCCAGCAGGCCGAGCGTCGCGGACACCATATATTTT. Its translation: CASRPSVADTIYF.

This clone was seen a handful of times. The DNA of the CDR3 is TGTGCCAGCTCACCAGCAGGGGGTAACACTGAAGCTTTCTTT. Protein product: CASSPAGGNTEAFF. V is TRBV18 and J is TRBJ1-1, with TRBD1 identical over 7 bases. This CDR3 region has 14 residues. CDR1 is KGHSH, CDR2 LQKENI, per germline. V shed 2 bases and J 2 bases; nucleotides not matched to a gene: 2.

This clone has only one observation. This sequence joins TRBV6-4 and TRBJ2-5; 9 bases agree with TRBD1. Germline CDR1 MRHNA, CDR2 SNTAGT. This CDR3 region has 20 residues. V was pared by 0 bases and J by 7 bases, with 21 bases of the junction left unmatched. In DNA, the CDR3 is TGTGCCAGCAGTGACTCGATTGCCTGCCGCGGACAGGGGAGAATGGGGACCCAGTACTTC. Translation gives CASSDSIACRGQGRMGTQYF.

The V call is TRBV27, the J call TRBJ2-7; 8 bases are a match to TRBD1. The CDR3 has 14 residues. With 2 bases clipped from V and 7 bases from J, the junction kept 7 bases outside the gene matches. Germline CDR1 is MNHEY and CDR2 is SMNVEV (reference sequence). DNA for the CDR3: TGTGCCAGCAGTTTACTGTACAGGGGGAGTGAGCAGTACTTC. Its translation is CASSLLYRGSEQYF.